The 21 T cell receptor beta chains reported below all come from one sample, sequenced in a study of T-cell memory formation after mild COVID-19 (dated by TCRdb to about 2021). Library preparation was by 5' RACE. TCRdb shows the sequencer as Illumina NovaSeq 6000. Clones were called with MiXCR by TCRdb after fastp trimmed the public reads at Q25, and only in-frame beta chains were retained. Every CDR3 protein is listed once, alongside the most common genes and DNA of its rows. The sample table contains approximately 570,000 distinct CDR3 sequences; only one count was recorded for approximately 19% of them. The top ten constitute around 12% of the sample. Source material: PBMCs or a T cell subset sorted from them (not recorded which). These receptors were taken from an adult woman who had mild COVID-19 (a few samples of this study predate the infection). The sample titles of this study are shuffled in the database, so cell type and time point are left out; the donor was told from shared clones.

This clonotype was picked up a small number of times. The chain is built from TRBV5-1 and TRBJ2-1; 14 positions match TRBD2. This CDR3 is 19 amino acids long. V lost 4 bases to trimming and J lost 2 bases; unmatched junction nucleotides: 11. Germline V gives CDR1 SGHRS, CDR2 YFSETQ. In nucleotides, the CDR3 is TGCGCCAGCAGCCCGGCGGGGACTAGCGGGGGCCGGGCCTACAATGAGCAGTTCTTC. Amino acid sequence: CASSPAGTSGGRAYNEQFF.

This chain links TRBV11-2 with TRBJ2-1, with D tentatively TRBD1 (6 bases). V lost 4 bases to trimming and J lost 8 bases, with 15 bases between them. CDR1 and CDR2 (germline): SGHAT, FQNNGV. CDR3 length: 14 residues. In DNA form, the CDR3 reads TGTGCCAGCAGCTACAGGGCCATTAAGGATGAGCAGTTCTTC. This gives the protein CASSYRAIKDEQFF.

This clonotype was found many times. In DNA form, the CDR3 reads TGTGCCAGCAGTGACCCCAAGGGTGGACTAGCCAAAAACATTCAGTACTTC. Translation gives CASSDPKGGLAKNIQYF. The chain is built from TRBV25-1 and TRBJ2-4, with D possibly being TRBD2 (5 bases). Per germline, CDR1 MGHDK and CDR2 SYGVNS. This CDR3 region has 17 residues. Trimming pared 3 bases from V and 0 bases from J, leaving 15 bases between.

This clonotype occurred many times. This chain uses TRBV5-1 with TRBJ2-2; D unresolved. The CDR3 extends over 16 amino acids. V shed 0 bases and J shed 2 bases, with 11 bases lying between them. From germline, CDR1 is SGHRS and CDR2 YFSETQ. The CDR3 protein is CASSLAAAENTGELFF. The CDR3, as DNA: TGCGCCAGCAGCTTGGCCGCGGCGGAAAACACCGGGGAGCTGTTTTTT.

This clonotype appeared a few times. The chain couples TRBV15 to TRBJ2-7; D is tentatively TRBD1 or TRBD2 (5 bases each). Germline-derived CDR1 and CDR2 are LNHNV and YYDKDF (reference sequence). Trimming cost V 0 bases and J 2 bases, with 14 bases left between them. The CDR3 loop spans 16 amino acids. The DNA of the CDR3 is TGTGCCACCAGCAGAGATGCAGGGACGGTAACCTACGAGCAGTACTTC. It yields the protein CATSRDAGTVTYEQYF.

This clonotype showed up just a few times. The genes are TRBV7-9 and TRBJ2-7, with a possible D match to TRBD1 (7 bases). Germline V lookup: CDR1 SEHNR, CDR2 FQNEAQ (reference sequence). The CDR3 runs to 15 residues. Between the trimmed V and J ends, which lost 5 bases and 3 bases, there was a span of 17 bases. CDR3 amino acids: CASSPGAGGGYEQYF. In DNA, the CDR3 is TGTGCCAGCAGCCCCGGGGCAGGGGGAGGCTACGAGCAGTACTTC.

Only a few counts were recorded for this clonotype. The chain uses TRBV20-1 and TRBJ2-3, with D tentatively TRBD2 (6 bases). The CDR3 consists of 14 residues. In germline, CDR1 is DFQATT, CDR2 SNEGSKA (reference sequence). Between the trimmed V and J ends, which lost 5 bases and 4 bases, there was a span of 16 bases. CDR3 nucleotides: TGCAGTGCTCACCGGGGCGGGATGGCAGATACGCAGTATTTT. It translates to CSAHRGGMADTQYF.

The CDR3 sequence: CASSLSTANYGYTF. In DNA, the CDR3 is TGTGCCAGCAGCTTGTCTACAGCTAACTATGGCTACACCTTC. The genes are TRBV5-6 and TRBJ1-2; no firm D call. The CDR3 loop spans 14 amino acids. Germline CDR1 SGHDT, CDR2 YYEEEE. V was clipped by 1 base and J by 0 bases, with 7 bases between them. Filled out from reference TRBV5-6 and TRBJ1-2, the complete variable domain reads DAGVTQSPTHLIKTRGQQVTLRCSPKSGHDTVSWYQQALGQGPQFIFQYYEEEERQRGNFPDRFSGHQFPNYSSELNVNALLLGDSALYLCASSLSTANYGYTFGSGTRLTVV.

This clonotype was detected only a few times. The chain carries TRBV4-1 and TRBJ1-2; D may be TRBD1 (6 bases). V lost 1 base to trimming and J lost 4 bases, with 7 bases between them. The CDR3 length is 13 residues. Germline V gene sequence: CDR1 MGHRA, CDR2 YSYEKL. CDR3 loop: CASSQAGAYGYTF. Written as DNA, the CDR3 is TGCGCCAGCAGCCAAGCAGGGGCCTATGGCTACACCTTC.

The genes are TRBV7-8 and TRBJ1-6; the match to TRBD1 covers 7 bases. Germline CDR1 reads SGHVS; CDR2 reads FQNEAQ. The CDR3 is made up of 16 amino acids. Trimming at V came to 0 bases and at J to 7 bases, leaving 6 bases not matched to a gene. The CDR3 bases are TGTGCCAGCAGCTTAGCCAGACAGGGAGAAAATTCACCCCTCCACTTT. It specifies CASSLARQGENSPLHF.

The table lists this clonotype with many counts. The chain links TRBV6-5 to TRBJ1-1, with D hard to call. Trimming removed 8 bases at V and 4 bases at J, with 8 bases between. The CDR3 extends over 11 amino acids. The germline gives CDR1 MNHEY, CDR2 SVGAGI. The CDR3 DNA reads TGTGCCAGCCTCGTGGGCACTGAAGCTTTCTTT. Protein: CASLVGTEAFF.

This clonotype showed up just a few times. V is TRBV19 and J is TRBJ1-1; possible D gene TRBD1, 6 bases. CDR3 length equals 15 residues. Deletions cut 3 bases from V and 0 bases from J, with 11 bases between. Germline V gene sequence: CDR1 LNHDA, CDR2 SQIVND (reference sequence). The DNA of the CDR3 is TGTGCCAGTAGTATGTCAGGGGCCTTGAACACTGAAGCTTTCTTT. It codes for CASSMSGALNTEAFF.

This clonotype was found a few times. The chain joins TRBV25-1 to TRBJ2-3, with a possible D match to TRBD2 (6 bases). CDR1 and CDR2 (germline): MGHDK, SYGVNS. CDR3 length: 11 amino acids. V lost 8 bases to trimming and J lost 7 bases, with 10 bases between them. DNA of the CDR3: TGTGCCAGCTTAGCGGCGAATACGCAGTATTTT. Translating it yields CASLAANTQYF.

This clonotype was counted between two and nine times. The CDR3 is CASSLIRSWGQYTDTQYF. Here the CDR3 DNA reads TGTGCCAGCAGCCTTATCAGGTCGTGGGGACAATACACAGATACGCAGTATTTT. The chain has TRBV7-9 and TRBJ2-3, with D possibly matching TRBD1 (6 bases). The germline V gene encodes CDR1 SEHNR and CDR2 FQNEAQ (reference sequence). This CDR3 comprises 18 residues. The V and J ends lost 5 bases and 2 bases respectively, with 23 bases between them. Using reference TRBV7-9 and TRBJ2-3 for the parts outside the CDR3, the full variable domain is DTGVSQNPRHKITKRGQNVTFRCDPISEHNRLYWYRQTLGQGPEFLTYFQNEAQLEKSRLLSDRFSAERPKGSFSTLEIQRTEQGDSAMYLCASSLIRSWGQYTDTQYFGPGTRLTVL.

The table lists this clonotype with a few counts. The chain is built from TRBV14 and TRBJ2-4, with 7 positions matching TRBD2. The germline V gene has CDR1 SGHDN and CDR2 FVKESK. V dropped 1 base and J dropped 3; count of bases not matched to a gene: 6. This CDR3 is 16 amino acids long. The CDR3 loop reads CASSQGAGLDKNIQYF. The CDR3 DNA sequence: TGTGCCAGCAGCCAAGGAGCGGGATTGGACAAAAACATTCAGTACTTC.

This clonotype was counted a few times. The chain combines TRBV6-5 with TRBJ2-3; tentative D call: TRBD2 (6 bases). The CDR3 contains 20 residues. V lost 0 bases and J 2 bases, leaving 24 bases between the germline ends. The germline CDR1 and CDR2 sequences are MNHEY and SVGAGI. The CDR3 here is CASSYSSRRRGPHNTDTQYF. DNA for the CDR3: TGTGCCAGCAGTTACTCGAGTAGGAGGAGGGGACCACACAACACAGATACGCAGTATTTT.

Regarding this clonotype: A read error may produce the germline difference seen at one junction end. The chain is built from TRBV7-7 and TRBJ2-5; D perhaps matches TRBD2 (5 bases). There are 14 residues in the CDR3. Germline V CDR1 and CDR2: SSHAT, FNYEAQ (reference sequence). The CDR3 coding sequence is TGTGCTAGCAGCCCGACGGGAAATCGAGAGACCCAGTACTTC. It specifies CASSPTGNRETQYF.

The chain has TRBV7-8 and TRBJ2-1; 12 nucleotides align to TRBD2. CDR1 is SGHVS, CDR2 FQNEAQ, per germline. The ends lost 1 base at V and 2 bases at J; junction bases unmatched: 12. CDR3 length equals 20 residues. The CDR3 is CASSLEWRTSGALAYNEQFF. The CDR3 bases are TGTGCCAGCAGCTTAGAATGGAGGACTAGCGGGGCCCTAGCCTACAATGAGCAGTTCTTC.

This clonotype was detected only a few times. For the CDR3, the DNA is TGCAGCGTTGAATACAGCCAGAGGGAGGACTACACCTTC. It translates to CSVEYSQREDYTF. The chain is built from TRBV29-1 and TRBJ1-2; D gene uncertain. The germline CDR1 and CDR2 sequences are SQVTM and ANQGSEA. V was clipped by 2 bases and J by 10 bases, with 17 bases between them. This CDR3 comprises 13 residues.

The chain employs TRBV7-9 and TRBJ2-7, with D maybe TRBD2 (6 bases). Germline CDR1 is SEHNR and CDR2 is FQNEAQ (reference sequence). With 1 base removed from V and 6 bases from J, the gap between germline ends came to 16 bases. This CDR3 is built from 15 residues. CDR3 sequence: CASSLDGGGKVEQYF. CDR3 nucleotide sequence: TGTGCCAGCAGCTTAGACGGGGGAGGAAAGGTCGAGCAGTACTTC.

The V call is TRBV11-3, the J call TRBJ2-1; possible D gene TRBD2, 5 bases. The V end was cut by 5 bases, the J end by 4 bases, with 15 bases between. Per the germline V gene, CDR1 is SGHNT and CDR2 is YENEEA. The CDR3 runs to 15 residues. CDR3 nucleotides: TGTGCCAGCAGCGAAGAGGGTCGGAGTTACAATGAGCAGTTCTTC. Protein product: CASSEEGRSYNEQFF.